The 9 T cell receptor beta chains below come from one sample, sequenced in a study of response to subunit inactivated influenza vaccine. From the RT-PCR reads, TCRdb called clonotypes with MiXCR, one entry per CDR3 protein. The sample holds over 800,000 distinct CDR3 sequences, 21% seen once. Sequencing was performed on PBMCs from blood, taken more than 4 days after vaccination. The origin of the receptors is a man aged 50 to 60 who received an inactivated influenza vaccine.

J is TRBJ1-5 and V is TRBV6-1; 8 bases line up with TRBD1. V dropped 4 bases and J dropped 2; count of bases not matched to a gene: 7. The CDR3 runs 16 residues. The germline gives CDR1 MNHNS, CDR2 SASEGT. CDR3 DNA sequence: TGTGCCAGCAGTGCTAACACAGGGGGAGGCAATCAGCCCCAGCATTTT. This gives the protein CASSANTGGGNQPQHF.

This clonotype showed up just a few times. The chain links TRBV4-3 to TRBJ2-2; 7 bases map to TRBD2. This CDR3 has 15 residues. The germline V gene encodes CDR1 LGHNA and CDR2 YSLEER. The V segment lost 4 bases and the J segment 4 bases; nucleotides outside the gene matches: 6. The CDR3 is CASSRGSTATGELFF. The CDR3 bases are TGCGCCAGCAGCCGCGGGAGTACAGCCACCGGGGAGCTGTTTTTT.

The J gene is TRBJ1-3, the V gene TRBV7-2; D is ambiguous. The CDR3 loop spans 14 amino acids. Germline V lookup: CDR1 SGHTA, CDR2 FQGNSA. Trimming took off 1 base at V and 4 bases at J, with 8 bases between the two ends. CDR3 sequence: CASSLVGRGNTIYF. CDR3 DNA sequence: TGTGCCAGCAGCTTAGTAGGGAGGGGAAACACCATATATTTT.

The CDR3, as DNA: TGTGCCAGCAGCGCCCGGACAGGGGAGAGCAATCAGCCCCAGCATTTT. This gives the protein CASSARTGESNQPQHF. The chain carries TRBV7-8 and TRBJ1-5; 9 bases fit TRBD1. Trimming removed 5 bases from V and 1 base from J; junction bases left unmatched: 6. The CDR3 has 16 residues. Germline loops: CDR1 SGHVS, CDR2 FQNEAQ.

The chain carries TRBV12-3 or TRBV12-4 and TRBJ2-7, with TRBD1 identical over 12 bases. The CDR3 is 17 residues long. Trimming took 6 bases from V and 6 from J; bases not matched to a gene: 15. The CDR3 region is CASSMWAGTGGAGEQYF. As DNA, the CDR3 is TGTGCCAGCAGCATGTGGGCCGGGACAGGGGGCGCGGGCGAGCAGTACTTC.

The V call is TRBV4-1, the J call TRBJ2-5, with D hard to call. The germline V and J ends were trimmed by 3 bases and 7 bases, with 27 bases remaining between them. The V gene's germline CDR1 is MGHRA and CDR2 YSYEKL. CDR3 length: 18 amino acids. The CDR3 DNA reads TGCGCCAGCAGCCAGGTATATGTGGCTCAGGTTGCTAATTCGACCCAGTACTTC. Its translation: CASSQVYVAQVANSTQYF.

This clonotype was found a few times. The chain's CDR3 is CASHTRAATGELFF. CDR3 nucleotide sequence: TGTGCCAGCCATACCCGGGCGGCCACCGGGGAGCTGTTTTTT. The V gene is TRBV7-9, the J gene TRBJ2-2; D is undetermined. CDR1 and CDR2 from the germline V gene are SEHNR and FQNEAQ (reference sequence). The CDR3 loop spans 14 amino acids. The V gene lost 8 bases and the J gene lost 4 bases, with 14 bases spanning the gap.

This clonotype was seen a handful of times. V gene TRBV5-1 combines with J gene TRBJ2-5; D might be TRBD2 (6 bases). V was trimmed by 6 bases and J by 5 bases, leaving 17 bases between them. This CDR3 comprises 14 residues. In germline, CDR1 is SGHRS, CDR2 YFSETQ. CDR3 coding DNA: TGCGCCAGCACTCGAAGCTCTGGAGGGGAGACCCAGTACTTC. It yields the protein CASTRSSGGETQYF.

This clonotype showed up just a few times. The chain uses TRBV7-9 and TRBJ2-3; 10 bases fit TRBD1. The V gene end was trimmed by 3 bases and the J gene end by 4 bases; junction bases not matched to a gene: 7. Germline-derived CDR1 and CDR2 are SEHNR and FQNEAQ (reference sequence). The CDR3 has 16 residues. In DNA, the CDR3 is TGTGCCAGCAGCTTGGCTGGGACAGGGGTATCAGATACGCAGTATTTT. It translates to CASSLAGTGVSDTQYF. Based on the CDR3 plus reference TRBV7-9 and TRBJ2-3, the full variable domain is DTGVSQNPRHKITKRGQNVTFRCDPISEHNRLYWYRQTLGQGPEFLTYFQNEAQLEKSRLLSDRFSAERPKGSFSTLEIQRTEQGDSAMYLCASSLAGTGVSDTQYFGPGTRLTVL.